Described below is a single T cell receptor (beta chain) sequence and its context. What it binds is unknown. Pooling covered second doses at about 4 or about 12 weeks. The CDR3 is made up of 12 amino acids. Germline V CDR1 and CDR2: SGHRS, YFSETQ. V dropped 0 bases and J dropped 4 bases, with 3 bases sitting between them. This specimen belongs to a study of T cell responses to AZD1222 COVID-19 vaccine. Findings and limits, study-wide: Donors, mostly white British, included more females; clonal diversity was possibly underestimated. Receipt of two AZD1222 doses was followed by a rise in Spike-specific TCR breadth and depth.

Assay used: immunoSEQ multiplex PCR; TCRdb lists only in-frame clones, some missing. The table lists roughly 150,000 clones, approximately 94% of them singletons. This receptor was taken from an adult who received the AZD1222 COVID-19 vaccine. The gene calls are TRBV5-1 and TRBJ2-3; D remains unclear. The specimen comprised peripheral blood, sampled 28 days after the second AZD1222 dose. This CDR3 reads CASSLDADTQYF. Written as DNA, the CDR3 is TGCGCCAGCAGCTTGGACGCAGATACGCAGTATTTT.